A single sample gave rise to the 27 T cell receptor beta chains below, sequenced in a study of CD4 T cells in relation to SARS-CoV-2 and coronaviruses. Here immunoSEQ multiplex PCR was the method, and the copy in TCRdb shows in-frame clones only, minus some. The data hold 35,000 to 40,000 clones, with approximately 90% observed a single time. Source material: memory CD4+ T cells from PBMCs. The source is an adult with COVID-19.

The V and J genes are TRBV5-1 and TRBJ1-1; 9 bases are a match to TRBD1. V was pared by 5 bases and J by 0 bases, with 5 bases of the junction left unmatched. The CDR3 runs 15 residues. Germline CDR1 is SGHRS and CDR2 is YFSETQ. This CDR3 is CASSFGTGMNTEAFF. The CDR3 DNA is TGCGCCAGCAGTTTTGGGACAGGGATGAACACTGAAGCTTTCTTT. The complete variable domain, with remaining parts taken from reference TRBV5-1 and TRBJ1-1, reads KAGVTQTPRYLIKTRGQQVTLSCSPISGHRSVSWYQQTPGQGLQFLFEYFSETQRNKGNFPGRFSGRQFSNSRSEMNVSTLELGDSALYLCASSFGTGMNTEAFFGQGTRLTVV.

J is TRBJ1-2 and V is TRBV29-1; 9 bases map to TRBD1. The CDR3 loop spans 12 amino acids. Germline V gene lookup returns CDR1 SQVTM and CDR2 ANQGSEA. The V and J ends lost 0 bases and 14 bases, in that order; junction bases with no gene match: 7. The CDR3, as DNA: TGCAGCGTTGAAGATCATAACAGGGGGCATACCTTC. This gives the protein CSVEDHNRGHTF.

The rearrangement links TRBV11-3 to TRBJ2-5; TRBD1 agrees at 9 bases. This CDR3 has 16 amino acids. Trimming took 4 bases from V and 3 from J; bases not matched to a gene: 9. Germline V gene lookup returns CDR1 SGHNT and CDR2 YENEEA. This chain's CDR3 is CASSSRQGGKKETQYF. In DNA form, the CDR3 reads TGTGCCAGCAGCTCCCGACAGGGGGGAAAGAAAGAGACCCAGTACTTC.

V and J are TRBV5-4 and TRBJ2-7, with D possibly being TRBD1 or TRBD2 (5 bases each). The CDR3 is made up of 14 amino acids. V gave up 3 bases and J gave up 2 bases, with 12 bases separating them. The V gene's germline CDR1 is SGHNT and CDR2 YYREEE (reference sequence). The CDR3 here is CASSWDPGPYEQYF. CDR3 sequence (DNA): TGTGCCAGCAGCTGGGACCCGGGGCCCTACGAGCAGTACTTC. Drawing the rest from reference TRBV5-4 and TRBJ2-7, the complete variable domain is ETGVTQSPTHLIKTRGQQVTLRCSSQSGHNTVSWYQQALGQGPQFIFQYYREEENGRGNFPPRFSGLQFPNYSSELNVNALELDDSALYLCASSWDPGPYEQYFGPGTRLTVT.

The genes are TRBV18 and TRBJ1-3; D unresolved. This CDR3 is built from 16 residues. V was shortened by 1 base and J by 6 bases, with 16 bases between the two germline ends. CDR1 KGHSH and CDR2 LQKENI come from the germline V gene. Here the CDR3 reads CASSPRPITLENTIYF. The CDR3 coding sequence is TGTGCCAGCTCACCACGCCCCATAACCCTTGAAAACACCATATATTTT. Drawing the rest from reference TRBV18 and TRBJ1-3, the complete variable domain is NAGVMQNPRHLVRRRGQEARLRCSPMKGHSHVYWYRQLPEEGLKFMVYLQKENIIDESGMPKERFSAEFPKEGPSILRIQQVVRGDSAAYFCASSPRPITLENTIYFGEGSWLTVV.

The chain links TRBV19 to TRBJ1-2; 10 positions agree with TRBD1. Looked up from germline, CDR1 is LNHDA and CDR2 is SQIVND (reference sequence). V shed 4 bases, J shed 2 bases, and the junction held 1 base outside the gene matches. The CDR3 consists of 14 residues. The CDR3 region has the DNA TGTGCCAGTAGTAGGACAGGGGGGAACTATGGCTACACCTTC. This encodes CASSRTGGNYGYTF.

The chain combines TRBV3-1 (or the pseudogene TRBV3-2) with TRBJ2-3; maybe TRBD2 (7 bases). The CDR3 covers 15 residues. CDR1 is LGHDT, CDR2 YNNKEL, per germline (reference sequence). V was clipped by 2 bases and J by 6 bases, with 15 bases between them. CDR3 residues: CASSQWRGQGDTQYF. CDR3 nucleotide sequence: TGTGCCAGCAGCCAATGGCGGGGGCAGGGGGATACGCAGTATTTT.

The CDR3 DNA reads TGCGCCAGCAGCAGAGAAACAGGGGGCGCGGGCTATGGCTACACCTTC. As protein: CASSRETGGAGYGYTF. This chain connects TRBV5-1 to TRBJ1-2; TRBD1 matches 9 bases. The CDR3 consists of 16 residues. CDR1 is SGHRS and CDR2 is YFSETQ in the germline V gene. V lost 4 bases and J lost 4; bases outside the gene matches: 11.

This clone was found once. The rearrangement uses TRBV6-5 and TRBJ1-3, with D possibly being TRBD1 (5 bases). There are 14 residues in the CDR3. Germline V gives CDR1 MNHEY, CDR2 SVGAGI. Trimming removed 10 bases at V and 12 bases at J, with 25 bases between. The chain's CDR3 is CATTIGAAGLVIYF. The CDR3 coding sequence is TGTGCCACCACCATAGGGGCGGCCGGGTTGGTCATATATTTT.

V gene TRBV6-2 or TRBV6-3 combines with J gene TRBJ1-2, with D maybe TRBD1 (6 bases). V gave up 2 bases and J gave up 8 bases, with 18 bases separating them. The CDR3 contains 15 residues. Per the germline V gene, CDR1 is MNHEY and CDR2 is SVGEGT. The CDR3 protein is CASSYGGVRGQGYTF. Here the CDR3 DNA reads TGTGCCAGCAGTTACGGGGGAGTTCGGGGGCAAGGCTACACCTTC.

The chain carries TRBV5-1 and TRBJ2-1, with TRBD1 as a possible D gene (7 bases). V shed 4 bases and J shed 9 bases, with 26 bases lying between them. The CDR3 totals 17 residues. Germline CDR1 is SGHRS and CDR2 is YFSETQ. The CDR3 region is CASSLGTEAGWVGEQFF. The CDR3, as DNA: TGCGCCAGCAGCCTTGGGACAGAGGCGGGATGGGTAGGTGAGCAGTTCTTC.

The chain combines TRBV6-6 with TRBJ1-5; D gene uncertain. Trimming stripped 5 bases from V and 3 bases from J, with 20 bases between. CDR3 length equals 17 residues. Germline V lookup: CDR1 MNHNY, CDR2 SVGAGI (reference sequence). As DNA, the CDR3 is TGTGCCAGCAGTCAAAGGGTAGGGCAAGAAGCCAATCAGCCCCAGCATTTT. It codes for CASSQRVGQEANQPQHF.

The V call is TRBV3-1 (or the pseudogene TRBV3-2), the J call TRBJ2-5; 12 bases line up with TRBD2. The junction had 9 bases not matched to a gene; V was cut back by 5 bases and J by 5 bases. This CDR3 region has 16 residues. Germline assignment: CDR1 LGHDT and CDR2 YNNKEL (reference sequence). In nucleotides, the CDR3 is TGTGCCAGCAGCGCTAGCGGGGGGGTGAGTTGGGAGACCCAGTACTTC. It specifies CASSASGGVSWETQYF.

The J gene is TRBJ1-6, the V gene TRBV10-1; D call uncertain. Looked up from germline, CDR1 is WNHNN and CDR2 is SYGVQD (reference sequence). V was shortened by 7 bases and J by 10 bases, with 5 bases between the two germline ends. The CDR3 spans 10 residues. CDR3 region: CASIGSPLHF. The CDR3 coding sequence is TGCGCCAGCATTGGGTCACCCCTCCACTTT.

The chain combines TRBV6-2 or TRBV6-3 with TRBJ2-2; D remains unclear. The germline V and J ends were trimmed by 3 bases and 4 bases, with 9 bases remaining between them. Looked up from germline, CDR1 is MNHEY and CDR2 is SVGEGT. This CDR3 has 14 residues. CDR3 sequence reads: CASSYAQFTGELFF. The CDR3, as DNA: TGTGCCAGCAGTTATGCCCAATTCACCGGGGAGCTGTTTTTT.

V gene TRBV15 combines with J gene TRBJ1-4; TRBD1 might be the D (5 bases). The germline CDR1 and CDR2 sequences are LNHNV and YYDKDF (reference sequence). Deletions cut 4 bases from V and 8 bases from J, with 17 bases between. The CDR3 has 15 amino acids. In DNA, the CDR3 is TGTGCCACCAGCACCCCCGCGCAGGGACGGGAAAAACTGTTTTTT. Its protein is CATSTPAQGREKLFF.

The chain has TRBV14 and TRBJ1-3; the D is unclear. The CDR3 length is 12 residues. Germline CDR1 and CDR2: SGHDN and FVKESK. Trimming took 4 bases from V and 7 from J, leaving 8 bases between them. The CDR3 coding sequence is TGTGCCAGCAGCCCCGCCGGGAACACCATATATTTT. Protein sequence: CASSPAGNTIYF.

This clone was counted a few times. The CDR3 DNA reads TGTGCCAGTAGTACCCCCAAAGGCAACAATGAAAAACTGTTTTTT. It codes for CASSTPKGNNEKLFF. The rearrangement links TRBV19 to TRBJ1-4; D unresolved. The CDR3 has 15 amino acids. Germline CDR1 reads LNHDA; CDR2 reads SQIVND (reference sequence). Trimming left V 4 bases short and J 5 bases short, with 14 bases between.

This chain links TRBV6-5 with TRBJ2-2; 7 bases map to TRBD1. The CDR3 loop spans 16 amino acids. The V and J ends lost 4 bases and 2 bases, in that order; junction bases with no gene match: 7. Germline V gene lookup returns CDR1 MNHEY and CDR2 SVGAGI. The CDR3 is CASSLPGTANTGELFF. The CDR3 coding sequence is TGTGCCAGCAGTTTACCTGGGACAGCTAACACCGGGGAGCTGTTTTTT.

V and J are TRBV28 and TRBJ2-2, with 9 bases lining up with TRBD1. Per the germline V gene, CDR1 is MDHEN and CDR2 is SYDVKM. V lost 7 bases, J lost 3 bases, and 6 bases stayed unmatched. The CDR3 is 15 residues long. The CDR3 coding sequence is TGTGCCAGCACAGTGGGGACAGGGTACACCGGGGAGCTGTTTTTT. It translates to CASTVGTGYTGELFF.

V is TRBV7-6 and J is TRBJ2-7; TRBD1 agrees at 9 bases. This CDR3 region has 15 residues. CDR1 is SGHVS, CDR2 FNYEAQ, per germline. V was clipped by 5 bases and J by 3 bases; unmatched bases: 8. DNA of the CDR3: TGTGCCAGCAGCCCCGACAGGGGGAATATCTACGAGCAGTACTTC. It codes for CASSPDRGNIYEQYF.

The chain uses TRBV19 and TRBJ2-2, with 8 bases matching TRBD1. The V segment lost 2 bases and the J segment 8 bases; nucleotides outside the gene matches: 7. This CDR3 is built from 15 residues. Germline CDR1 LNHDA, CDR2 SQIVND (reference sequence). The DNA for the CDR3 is TGTGCCAGTAGTATAAGTACAGGGGGATGGGGGGAGCTGTTTTTT. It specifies CASSISTGGWGELFF.

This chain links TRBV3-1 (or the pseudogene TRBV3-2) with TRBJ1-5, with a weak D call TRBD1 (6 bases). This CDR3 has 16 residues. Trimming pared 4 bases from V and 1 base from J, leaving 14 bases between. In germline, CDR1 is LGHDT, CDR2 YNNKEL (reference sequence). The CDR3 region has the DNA TGTGCCAGCAGCCGAACAGGGCGCGGGAGCAATCAGCCCCAGCATTTT. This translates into CASSRTGRGSNQPQHF.

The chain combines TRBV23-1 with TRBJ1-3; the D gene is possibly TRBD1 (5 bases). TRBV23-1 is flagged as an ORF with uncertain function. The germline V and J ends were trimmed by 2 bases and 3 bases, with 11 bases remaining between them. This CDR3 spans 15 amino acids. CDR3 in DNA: TGCGCCAGCAGTCAACAACCGGGGCTTGGAAACACCATATATTTT. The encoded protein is CASSQQPGLGNTIYF.

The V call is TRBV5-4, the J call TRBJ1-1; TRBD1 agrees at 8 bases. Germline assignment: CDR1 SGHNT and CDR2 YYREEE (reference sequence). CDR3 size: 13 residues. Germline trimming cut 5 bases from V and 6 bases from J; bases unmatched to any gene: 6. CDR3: CASSDRGISEAFF. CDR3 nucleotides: TGTGCCAGCAGTGACAGGGGAATATCTGAAGCTTTCTTT.

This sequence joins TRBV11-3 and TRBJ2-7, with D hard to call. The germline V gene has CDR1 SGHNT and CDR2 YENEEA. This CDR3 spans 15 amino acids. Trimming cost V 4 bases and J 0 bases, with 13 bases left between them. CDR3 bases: TGTGCCAGCAGCTCCCCCCGCAGGTCCTCCTACGAGCAGTACTTC. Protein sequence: CASSSPRRSSYEQYF.

The CDR3 DNA sequence: TGTGCCAGCAGCCGGGGTGGAGTTCGCGACACAGATACGCAGTATTTT. Translating it yields CASSRGGVRDTDTQYF. The chain uses TRBV5-4 and TRBJ2-3, with a possible D match to TRBD2 (5 bases). V gave up 4 bases and J gave up 2 bases, with 17 bases separating them. This CDR3 has 16 residues. Germline V lookup: CDR1 SGHNT, CDR2 YYREEE (reference sequence).